The clone carrying this T cell receptor (beta chain) has a count of ten or more. TCRdb called the 5' RACE reads again in MiXCR, with one record for every CDR3 protein. This table has 640,000 or so distinct CDR3 sequences, less than 7% appearing once. Per germline, CDR1 MNHEY and CDR2 SVGEGT. The length of the CDR3 is 14 residues. V lost 6 bases and J 14 bases, leaving 23 bases between the germline ends. The sample comes from a study of identical twins. The chain carries TRBV6-2 or TRBV6-3 and TRBJ2-1; perhaps TRBD2 as D (6 bases). The sample consisted of naive T cells sorted from blood. This clonotype was sampled from a man aged 18 to 30 in good health. CDR3 protein: CASSGGTSLERKFF. The CDR3 DNA follows: TGTGCCAGCAGCGGCGGGACCTCCCTGGAAAGGAAGTTCTTC.